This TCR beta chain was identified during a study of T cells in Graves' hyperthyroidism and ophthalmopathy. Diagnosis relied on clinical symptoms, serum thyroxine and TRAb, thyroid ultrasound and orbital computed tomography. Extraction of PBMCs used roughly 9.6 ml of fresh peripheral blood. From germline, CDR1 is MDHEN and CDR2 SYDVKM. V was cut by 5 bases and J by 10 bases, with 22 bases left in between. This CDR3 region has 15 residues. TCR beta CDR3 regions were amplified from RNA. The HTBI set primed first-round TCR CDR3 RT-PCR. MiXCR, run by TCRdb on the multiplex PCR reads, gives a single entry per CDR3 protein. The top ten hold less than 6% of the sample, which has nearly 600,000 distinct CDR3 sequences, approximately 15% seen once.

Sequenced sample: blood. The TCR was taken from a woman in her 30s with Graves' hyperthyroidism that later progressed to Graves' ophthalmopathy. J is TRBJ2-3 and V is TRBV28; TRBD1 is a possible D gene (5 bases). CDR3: CASSPPRVAAKAQYF. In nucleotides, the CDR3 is TGTGCCAGCAGTCCTCCCAGGGTAGCAGCGAAGGCGCAGTATTTT.